Described below is a single T cell receptor (beta chain) sequence and its context. This entry is derived from a study of blood T cell repertoires in COVID-19. Study information: Material from acute and convalescent COVID-19 was sourced from the United States, Italy and Spain.

Original processing notes: Nucleated cell counts were estimated from reference gene primer amplification. TCRdb's copy holds only in-frame clones and misses some; the assay was immunoSEQ multiplex PCR. The DNA was the basis for D and trimming; V, J and clone size are from that table. The sample holds fewer than 300,000 clones, roughly 91% seen once. With 3 bases clipped from V and 3 bases from J, the junction kept 6 bases outside the gene matches. The CDR3 covers 15 residues. CDR1 KGHDR and CDR2 SFDVKD come from the germline V gene. Allocation to cohorts depended on clinical history reported by the participants.

The chain links TRBV24-1 to TRBJ1-2; 7 bases line up with TRBD1. This clonotype originated in a woman aged 40 to 55 with acute COVID-19. Sequencing was carried out using PBMCs or T cells enriched from blood (not recorded which). The CDR3 DNA reads as TGTGCCACCAGTGATGGGGACAGCGTTCACTATGGCTACACCTTC. This gives the protein CATSDGDSVHYGYTF.